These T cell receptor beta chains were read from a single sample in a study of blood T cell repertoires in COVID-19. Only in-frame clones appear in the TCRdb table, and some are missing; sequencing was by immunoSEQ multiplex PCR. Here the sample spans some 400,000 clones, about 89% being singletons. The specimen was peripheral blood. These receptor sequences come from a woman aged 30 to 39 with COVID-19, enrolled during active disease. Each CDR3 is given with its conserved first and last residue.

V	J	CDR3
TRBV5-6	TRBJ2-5	CASSRGQETQYF
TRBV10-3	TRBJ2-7	CAISPLAGASEQYF
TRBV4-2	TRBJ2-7	CASSQELPPYEQYF
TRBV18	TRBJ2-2	CASSLQTGQNTGELFF
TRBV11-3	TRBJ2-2	CASSGWEAGELFF
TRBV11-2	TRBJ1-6	CASSLVEDSPLHF
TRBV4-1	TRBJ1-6	CASSWDGSSYNSPLHF
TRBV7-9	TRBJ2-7	CASSPGTALYEQYF
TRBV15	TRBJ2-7	CATSIRQGVRYEQYF
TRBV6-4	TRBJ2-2	CASSRTSGTNTGELFF
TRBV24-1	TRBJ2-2	CATSGISGRAYAPGELFF
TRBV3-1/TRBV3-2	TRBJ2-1	CASSQDRGRDEQFF
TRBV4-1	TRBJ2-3	CASSQDWGLAESTDTQYF
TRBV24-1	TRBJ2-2	CATRPDRGNTGELFF
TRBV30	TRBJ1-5	CAWSVRGSLHQPQHF
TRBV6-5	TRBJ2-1	CASSSGGNSRQFF
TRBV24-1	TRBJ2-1	CATRQGGNEQFF
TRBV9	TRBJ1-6	CASSVDRGTNSPLHF
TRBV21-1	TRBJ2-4	CASPFRDRGHDGTKNIQYF
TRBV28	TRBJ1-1	CASSSRQPPSTEAFF
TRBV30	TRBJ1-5	CAWSLGEGRQPQHF
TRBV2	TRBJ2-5	CASSEGGTAQETQYF
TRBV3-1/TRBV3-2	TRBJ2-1	CASSQDEPPPRVDEQFF
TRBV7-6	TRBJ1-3	CASSLEGQHSGNTIYF
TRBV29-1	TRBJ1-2	CSGTDVNYGYTF
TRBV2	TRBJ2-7	CASSENSLNGEQYF
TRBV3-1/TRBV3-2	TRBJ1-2	CASSQDRTGRGGYTF
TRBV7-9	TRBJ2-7	CASSPGLRREQYF
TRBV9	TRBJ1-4	CASSVGTGLEKLFF
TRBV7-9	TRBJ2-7	CASSLGDWANEQYF
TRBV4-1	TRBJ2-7	CASSPSGTAPYEQYF
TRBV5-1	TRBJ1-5	CASSPDSAGQPQHF
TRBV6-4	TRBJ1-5	CASFLGAVGNQPQHF
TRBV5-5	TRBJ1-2	CASRDLGGFYGYTF
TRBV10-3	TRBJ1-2	CATGTTGTYGYTF
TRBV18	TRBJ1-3	CASSRDSSGNTIYF
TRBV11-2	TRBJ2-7	CASVGLGRDRENEQYF
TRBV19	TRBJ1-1	CASSIPGLFEAFF
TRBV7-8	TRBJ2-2	CASSPLPTGELFF
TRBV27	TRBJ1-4	CASSLGAGAGTTNEKLFF
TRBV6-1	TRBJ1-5	CASSVTSLGGFFGQPQHF
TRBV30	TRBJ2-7	CAWSVQWTSGYEQYF
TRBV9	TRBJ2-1	CASSGYRAGNEQFF
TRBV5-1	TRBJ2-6	CASSPGLGGPGANVLTF
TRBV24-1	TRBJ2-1	CATSDLGLASEQFF
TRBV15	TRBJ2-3	CATSRGVGVDTQYF
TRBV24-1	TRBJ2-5	CATNGGGETQYF
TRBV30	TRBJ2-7	CAWSEGLAASYEQYF
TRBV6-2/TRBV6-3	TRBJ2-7	CASSYHILNGAGGPKYF
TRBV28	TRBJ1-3	CASSPWRGHSGNTIYF
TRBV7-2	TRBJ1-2	CASSPRGGPHGYTF
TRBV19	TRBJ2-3	CASRGGDTQYF
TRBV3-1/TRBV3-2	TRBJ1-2	CASSRGTGANYGYTF
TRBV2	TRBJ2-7	CASSSGPPSYEQYF
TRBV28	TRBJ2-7	CASTPRFGRASSYEQYF
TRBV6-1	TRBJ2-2	CASSEGTPNTGELFF
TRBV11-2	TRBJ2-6	CASSSRTGVSSGANVLTF